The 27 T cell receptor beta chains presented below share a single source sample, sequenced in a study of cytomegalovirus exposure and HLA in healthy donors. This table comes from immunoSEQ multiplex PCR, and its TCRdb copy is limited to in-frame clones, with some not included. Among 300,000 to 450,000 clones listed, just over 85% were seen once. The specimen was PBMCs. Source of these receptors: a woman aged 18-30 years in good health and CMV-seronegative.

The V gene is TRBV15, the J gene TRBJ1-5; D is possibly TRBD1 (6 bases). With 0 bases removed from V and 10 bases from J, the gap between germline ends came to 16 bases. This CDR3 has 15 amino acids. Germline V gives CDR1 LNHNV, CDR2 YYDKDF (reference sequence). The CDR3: CATSRDRGRGNPQHF. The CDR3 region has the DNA TGTGCCACCAGCAGAGATCGGGGCAGGGGAAACCCCCAGCATTTT.

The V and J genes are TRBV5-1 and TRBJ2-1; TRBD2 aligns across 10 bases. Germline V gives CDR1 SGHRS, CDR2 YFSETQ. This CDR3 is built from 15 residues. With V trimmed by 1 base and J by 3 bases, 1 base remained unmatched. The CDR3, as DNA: TGCGCCAGCAGCTTGTTAGCGGGGGGCTACAATGAGCAGTTCTTC. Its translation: CASSLLAGGYNEQFF.

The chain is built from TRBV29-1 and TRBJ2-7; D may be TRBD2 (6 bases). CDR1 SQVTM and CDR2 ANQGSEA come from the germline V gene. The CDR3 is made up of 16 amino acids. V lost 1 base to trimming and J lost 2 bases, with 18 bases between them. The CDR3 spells CSVEGAGPDGPYEQYF. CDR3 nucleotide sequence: TGCAGCGTTGAAGGCGCGGGGCCCGATGGACCCTACGAGCAGTACTTC.

CDR3 protein: CASSLSGLNEQFF. The CDR3 DNA sequence: TGTGCCAGCAGCTTAAGTGGCCTGAATGAGCAGTTCTTC. The V and J genes are TRBV11-3 and TRBJ2-1; unclear D gene. CDR1 SGHNT and CDR2 YENEEA come from the germline V gene. Trimming left V 2 bases short and J 7 bases short, with 9 bases between. The CDR3 sequence is 13 residues long.

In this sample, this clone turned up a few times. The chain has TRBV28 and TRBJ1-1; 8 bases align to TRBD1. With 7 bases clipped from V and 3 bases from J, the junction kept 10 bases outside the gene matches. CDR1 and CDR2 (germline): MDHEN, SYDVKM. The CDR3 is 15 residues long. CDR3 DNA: TGTGCCAGCAACCCCGCCGCGGACAGGGACACTGAAGCTTTCTTT. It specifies CASNPAADRDTEAFF.

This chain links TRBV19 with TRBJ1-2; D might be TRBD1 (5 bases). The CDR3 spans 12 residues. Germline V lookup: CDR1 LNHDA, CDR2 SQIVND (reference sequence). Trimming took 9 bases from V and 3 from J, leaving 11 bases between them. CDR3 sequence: CASRKQDYGYTF. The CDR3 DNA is TGTGCCAGCAGGAAACAGGACTATGGCTACACCTTC. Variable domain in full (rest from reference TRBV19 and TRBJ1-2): DGGITQSPKYLFRKEGQNVTLSCEQNLNHDAMYWYRQDPGQGLRLIYYSQIVNDFQKGDIAEGYSVSREKKESFPLTVTSAQKNPTAFYLCASRKQDYGYTFGSGTRLTVV.

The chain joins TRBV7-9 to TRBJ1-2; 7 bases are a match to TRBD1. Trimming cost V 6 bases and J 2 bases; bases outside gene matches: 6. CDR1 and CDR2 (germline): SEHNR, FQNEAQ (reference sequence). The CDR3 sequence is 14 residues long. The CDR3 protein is CASRSGQANYGYTF. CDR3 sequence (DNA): TGTGCCAGCAGGAGCGGACAGGCCAACTATGGCTACACCTTC.

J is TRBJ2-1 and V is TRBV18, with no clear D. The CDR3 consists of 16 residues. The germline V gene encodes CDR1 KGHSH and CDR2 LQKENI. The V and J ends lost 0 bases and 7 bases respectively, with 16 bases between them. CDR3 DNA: TGTGCCAGCTCACCACCGCGCGACACACTTGTAAATGAGCAGTTCTTC. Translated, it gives CASSPPRDTLVNEQFF.

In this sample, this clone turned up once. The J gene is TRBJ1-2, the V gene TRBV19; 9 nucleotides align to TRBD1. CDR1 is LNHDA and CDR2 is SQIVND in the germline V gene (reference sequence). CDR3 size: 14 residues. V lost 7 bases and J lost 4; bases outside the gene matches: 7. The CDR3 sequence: CASTPGQGPYGYTF. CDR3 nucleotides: TGTGCCAGTACCCCGGGACAGGGACCCTATGGCTACACCTTC.

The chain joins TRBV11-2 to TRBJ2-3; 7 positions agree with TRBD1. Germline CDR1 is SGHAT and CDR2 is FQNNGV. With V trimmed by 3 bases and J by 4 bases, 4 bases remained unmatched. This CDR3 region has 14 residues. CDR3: CASSFTQGSDTQYF. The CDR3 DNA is TGTGCCAGCAGCTTCACACAGGGGTCAGATACGCAGTATTTT.

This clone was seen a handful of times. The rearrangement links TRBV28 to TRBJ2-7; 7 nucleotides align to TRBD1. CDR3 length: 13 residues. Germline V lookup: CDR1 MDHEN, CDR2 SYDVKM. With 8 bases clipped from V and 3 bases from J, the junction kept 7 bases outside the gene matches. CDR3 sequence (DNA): TGTGCCAGCGGACGGGACAGCTACTACGAGCAGTACTTC. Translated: CASGRDSYYEQYF.

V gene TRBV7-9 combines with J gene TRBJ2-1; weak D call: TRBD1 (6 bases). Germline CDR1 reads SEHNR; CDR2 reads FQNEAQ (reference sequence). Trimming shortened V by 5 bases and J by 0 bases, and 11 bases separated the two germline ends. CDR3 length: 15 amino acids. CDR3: CASSIGQSSYNEQFF. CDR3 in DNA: TGTGCCAGCAGCATCGGACAGTCCTCCTACAATGAGCAGTTCTTC.

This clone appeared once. The CDR3 DNA reads TGTGCCAGCAGCTTTCCCGTGAACACTGAAGCTTTCTTT. Amino acids: CASSFPVNTEAFF. The gene calls are TRBV7-9 and TRBJ1-1; D not certain. In germline, CDR1 is SEHNR, CDR2 FQNEAQ (reference sequence). The CDR3 length is 13 residues. The V and J ends lost 3 bases and 0 bases respectively, with 5 bases between them.

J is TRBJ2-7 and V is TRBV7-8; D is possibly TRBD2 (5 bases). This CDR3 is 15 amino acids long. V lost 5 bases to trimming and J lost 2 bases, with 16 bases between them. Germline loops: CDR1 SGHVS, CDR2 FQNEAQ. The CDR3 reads CASSQESGFTYEQYF. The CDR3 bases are TGTGCCAGCAGCCAAGAATCGGGGTTTACCTACGAGCAGTACTTC.

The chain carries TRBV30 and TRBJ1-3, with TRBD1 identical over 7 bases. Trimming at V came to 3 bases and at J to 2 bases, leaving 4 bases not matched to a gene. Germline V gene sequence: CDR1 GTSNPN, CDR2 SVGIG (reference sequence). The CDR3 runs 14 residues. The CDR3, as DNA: TGTGCCTGGAGCGACAGGGAGGCTGGAAACACCATATATTTT. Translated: CAWSDREAGNTIYF. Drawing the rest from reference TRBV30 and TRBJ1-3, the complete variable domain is SQTIHQWPATLVQPVGSPLSLECTVEGTSNPNLYWYRQAAGRGLQLLFYSVGIGQISSEVPQNLSASRPQDRQFILSSKKLLLSDSGFYLCAWSDREAGNTIYFGEGSWLTVV.

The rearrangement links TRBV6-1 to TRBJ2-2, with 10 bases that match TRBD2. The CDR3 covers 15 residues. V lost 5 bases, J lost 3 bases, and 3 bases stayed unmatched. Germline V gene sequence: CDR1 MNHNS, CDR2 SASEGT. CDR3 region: CASSLAGAYTGELFF. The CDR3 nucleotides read TGTGCCAGCAGTCTAGCGGGGGCCTACACCGGGGAGCTGTTTTTT.

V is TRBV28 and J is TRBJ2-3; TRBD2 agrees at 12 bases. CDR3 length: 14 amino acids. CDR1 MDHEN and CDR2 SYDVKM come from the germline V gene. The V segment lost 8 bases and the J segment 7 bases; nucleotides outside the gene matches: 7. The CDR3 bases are TGTGCCAGCGGCCAGACTAGCGGGGGATATACGCAGTATTTT. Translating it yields CASGQTSGGYTQYF.

The CDR3 region is CASSFSGGRNEQFF. Here the CDR3 DNA reads TGCGCCAGCAGCTTTTCCGGGGGAAGGAATGAGCAGTTCTTC. The chain uses TRBV5-1 and TRBJ2-1; maybe TRBD2 (6 bases). Germline V gene data show CDR1 as SGHRS and CDR2 as YFSETQ. Trimming stripped 2 bases from V and 7 bases from J, with 13 bases between. The CDR3 runs to 14 residues.

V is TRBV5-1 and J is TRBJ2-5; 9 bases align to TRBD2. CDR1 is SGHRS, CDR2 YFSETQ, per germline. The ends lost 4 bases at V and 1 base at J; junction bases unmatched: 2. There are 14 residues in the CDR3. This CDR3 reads CASSPGLAQETQYF. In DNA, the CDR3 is TGCGCCAGCAGCCCGGGACTAGCCCAAGAGACCCAGTACTTC.

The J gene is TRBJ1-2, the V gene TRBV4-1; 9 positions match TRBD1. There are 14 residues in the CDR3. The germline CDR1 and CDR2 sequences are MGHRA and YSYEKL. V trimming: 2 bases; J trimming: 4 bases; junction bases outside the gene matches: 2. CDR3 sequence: CASSQLGQGYGYTF. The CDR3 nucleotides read TGCGCCAGCAGCCAATTGGGACAGGGCTATGGCTACACCTTC.

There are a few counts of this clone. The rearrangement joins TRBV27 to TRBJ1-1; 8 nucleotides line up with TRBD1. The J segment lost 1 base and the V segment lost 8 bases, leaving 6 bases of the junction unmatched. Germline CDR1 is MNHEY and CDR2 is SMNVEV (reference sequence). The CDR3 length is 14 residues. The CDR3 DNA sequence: TGTGCCAGCGGCCTTCAGGGGGCGAACACTGAAGCTTTCTTT. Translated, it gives CASGLQGANTEAFF.

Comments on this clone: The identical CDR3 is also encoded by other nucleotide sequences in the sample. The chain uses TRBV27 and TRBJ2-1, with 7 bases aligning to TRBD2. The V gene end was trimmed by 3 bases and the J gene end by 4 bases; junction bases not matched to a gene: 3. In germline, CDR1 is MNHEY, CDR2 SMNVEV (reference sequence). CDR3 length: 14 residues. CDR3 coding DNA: TGTGCCAGCAGTTTTCTAGCGGAGTACAATGAGCAGTTCTTC. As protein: CASSFLAEYNEQFF.

CDR3 sequence: CASSFFAGGVNEQFF. The CDR3 DNA reads as TGTGCCAGCAGTTTTTTCGCGGGGGGAGTCAATGAGCAGTTCTTC. This sequence joins TRBV28 and TRBJ2-1; 8 nucleotides match TRBD2. CDR1 is MDHEN, CDR2 SYDVKM, per germline. This CDR3 is built from 15 residues. The J segment lost 6 bases and the V segment lost 3 bases, leaving 7 bases of the junction unmatched.

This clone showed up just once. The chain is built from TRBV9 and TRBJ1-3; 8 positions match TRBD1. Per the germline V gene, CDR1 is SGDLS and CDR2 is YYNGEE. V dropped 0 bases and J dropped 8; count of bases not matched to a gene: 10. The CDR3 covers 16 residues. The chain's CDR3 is CASSVEPGGASDTIYF. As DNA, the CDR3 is TGTGCCAGCAGCGTAGAGCCAGGGGGCGCGTCGGACACCATATATTTT.

The CDR3 here is CASSSDRVNEQYF. CDR3 in DNA: TGTGCCAGCAGTTCGGACAGGGTCAACGAGCAGTACTTC. The gene calls are TRBV6-6 and TRBJ2-7, with 8 bases identical to TRBD1. The length of the CDR3 is 13 residues. Germline CDR1 MNHNY, CDR2 SVGAGI (reference sequence). With V trimmed by 4 bases and J by 5 bases, 4 bases remained unmatched.

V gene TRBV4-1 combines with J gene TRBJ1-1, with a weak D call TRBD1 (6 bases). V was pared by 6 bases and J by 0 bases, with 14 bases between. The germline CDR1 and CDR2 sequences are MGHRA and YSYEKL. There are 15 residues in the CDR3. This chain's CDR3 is CASSLAGVVNTEAFF. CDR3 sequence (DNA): TGCGCCAGCAGTCTTGCAGGGGTAGTGAACACTGAAGCTTTCTTT.

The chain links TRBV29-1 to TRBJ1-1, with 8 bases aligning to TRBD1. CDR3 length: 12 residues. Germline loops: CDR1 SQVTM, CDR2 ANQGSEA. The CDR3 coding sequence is TGCAGTGCGACAGGGGCGAATTCTGAAGCTTTCTTT. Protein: CSATGANSEAFF.